The clone carrying this T cell receptor (beta chain) was observed a single time. Authors' methods: Estimated nucleated cell counts came from reference gene primer amplification. Clones were read by immunoSEQ multiplex PCR, and TCRdb kept only the in-frame ones, dropping some. V and J calls and clone size are given by that table; D and trimming were obtained from the DNA. The table records about 25,000 clones, around 86% of them present only once. The germline V gene encodes CDR1 SGDLS and CDR2 YYNGEE. The CDR3 runs 15 residues. After removal of 0 bases from V and 4 bases from J, the junction contained 3 bases not matched to a gene. These data belong to a study of blood T cell repertoires in COVID-19. As for the study in general: T cells, B-cell-depleted T cells, or PBMCs supplied cDNA or gDNA.

Sample: peripheral blood. The receptor was derived from a man aged 50 to 59 with active COVID-19. This chain uses TRBV9 with TRBJ2-3; 9 bases fit TRBD1. DNA for the CDR3: TGTGCCAGCAGCGTAGTGGGGACAGGGCCAGATACGCAGTATTTT. Translation: CASSVVGTGPDTQYF.